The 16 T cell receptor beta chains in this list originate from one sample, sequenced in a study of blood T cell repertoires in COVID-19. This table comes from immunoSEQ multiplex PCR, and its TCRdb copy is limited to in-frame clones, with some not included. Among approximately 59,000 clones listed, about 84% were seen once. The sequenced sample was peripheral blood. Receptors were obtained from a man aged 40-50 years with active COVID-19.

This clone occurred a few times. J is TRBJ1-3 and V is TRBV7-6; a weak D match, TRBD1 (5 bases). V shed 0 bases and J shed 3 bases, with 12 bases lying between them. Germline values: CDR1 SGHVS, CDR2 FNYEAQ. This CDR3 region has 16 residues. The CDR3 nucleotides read TGTGCCAGCAGCTTAGCCCCGGGGGGATTTGGAAACACCATATATTTT. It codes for CASSLAPGGFGNTIYF.

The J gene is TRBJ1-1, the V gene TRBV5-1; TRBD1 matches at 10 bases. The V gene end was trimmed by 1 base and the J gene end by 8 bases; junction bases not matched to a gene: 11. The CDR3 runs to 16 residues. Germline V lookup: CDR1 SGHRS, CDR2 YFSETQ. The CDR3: CASSLTQTGGFFEAFF. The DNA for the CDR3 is TGCGCCAGCAGCTTGACTCAGACAGGGGGCTTTTTCGAAGCTTTCTTT.

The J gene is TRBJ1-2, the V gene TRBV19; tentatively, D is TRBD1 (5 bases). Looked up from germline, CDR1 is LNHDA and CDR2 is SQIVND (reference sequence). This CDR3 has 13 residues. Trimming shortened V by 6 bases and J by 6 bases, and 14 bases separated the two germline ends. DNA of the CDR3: TGTGCCAGTAGGCTAAGGGGTGAAGATGGCTACACCTTC. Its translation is CASRLRGEDGYTF.

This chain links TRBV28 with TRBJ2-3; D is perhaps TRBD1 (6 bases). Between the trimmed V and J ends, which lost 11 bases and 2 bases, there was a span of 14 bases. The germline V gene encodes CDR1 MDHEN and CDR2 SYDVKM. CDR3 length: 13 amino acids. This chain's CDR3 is CAARDIFTDTQYF. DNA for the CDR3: TGTGCCGCTCGGGACATCTTCACAGATACGCAGTATTTT. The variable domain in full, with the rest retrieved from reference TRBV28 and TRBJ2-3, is DVKVTQSSRYLVKRTGEKVFLECVQDMDHENMFWYRQDPGLGLRLIYFSYDVKMKEKGDIPEGYSVSREKKERFSLILESASTNQTSMYLCAARDIFTDTQYFGPGTRLTVL.

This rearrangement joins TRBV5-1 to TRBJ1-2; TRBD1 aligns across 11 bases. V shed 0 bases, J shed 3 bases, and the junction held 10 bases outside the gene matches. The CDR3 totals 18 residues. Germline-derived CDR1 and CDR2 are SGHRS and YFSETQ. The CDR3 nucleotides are TGCGCCAGCAGCTTGGGGTGGACAGGGGGCCTAGAGGACTATGGCTACACCTTC. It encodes CASSLGWTGGLEDYGYTF.

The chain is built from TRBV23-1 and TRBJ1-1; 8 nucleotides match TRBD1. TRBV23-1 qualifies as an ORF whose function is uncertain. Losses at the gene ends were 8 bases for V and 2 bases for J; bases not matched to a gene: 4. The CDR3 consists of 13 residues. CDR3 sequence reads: CASWTGLNTEAFF. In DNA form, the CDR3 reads TGCGCCAGCTGGACAGGGCTAAACACTGAAGCTTTCTTT.

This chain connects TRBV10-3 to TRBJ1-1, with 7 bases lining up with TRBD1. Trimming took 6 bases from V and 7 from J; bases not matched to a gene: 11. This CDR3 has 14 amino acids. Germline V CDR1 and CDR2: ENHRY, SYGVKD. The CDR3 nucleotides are TGTGCCATCAGGGCCTTAGGGGGCGCAGGTGAAGCTTTCTTT. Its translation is CAIRALGGAGEAFF.

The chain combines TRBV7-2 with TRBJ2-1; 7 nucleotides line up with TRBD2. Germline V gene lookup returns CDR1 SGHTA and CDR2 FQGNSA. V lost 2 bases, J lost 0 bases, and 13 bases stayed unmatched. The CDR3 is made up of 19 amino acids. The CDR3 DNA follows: TGTGCCAGCAGCTTAATCCCACTAGCGTCCAGGAGCTCCTACAATGAGCAGTTCTTC. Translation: CASSLIPLASRSSYNEQFF.

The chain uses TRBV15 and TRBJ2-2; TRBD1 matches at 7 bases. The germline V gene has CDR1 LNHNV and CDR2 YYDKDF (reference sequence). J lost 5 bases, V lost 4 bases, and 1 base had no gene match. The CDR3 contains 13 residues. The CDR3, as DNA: TGTGCCACCAGCACAGGGGGAACCGGGGAGCTGTTTTTT. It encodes CATSTGGTGELFF.

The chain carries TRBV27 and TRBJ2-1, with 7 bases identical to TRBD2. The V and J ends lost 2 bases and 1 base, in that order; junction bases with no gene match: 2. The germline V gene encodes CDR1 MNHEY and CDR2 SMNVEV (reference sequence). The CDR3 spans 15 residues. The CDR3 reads CASSLRRESYNEQFF. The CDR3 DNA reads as TGTGCCAGCAGTTTAAGGCGGGAGTCCTACAATGAGCAGTTCTTC.

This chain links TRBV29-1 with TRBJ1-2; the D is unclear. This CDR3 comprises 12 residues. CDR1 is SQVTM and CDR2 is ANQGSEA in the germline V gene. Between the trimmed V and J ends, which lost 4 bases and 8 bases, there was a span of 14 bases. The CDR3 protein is CSVGREFEGYTF. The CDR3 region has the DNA TGCAGCGTTGGAAGAGAATTCGAGGGCTACACCTTC.

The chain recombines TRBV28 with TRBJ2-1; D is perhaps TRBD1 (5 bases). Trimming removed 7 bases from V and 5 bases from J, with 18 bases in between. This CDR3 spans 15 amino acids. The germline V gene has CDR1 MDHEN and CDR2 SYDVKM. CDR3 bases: TGTGCCAGCACTGTATCAGGGTCCCCTGACAATGAGCAGTTCTTC. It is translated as CASTVSGSPDNEQFF.

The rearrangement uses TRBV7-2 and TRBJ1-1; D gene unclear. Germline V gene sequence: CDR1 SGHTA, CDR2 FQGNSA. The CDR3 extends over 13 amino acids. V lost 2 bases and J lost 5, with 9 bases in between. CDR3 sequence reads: CASSLWGGTEAFF. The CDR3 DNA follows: TGTGCCAGCAGCTTATGGGGAGGGACTGAAGCTTTCTTT. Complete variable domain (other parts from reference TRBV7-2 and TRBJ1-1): GAGVSQSPSNKVTEKGKDVELRCDPISGHTALYWYRQSLGQGLEFLIYFQGNSAPDKSGLPSDRFSAERTGGSVSTLTIQRTQQEDSAVYLCASSLWGGTEAFFGQGTRLTVV.

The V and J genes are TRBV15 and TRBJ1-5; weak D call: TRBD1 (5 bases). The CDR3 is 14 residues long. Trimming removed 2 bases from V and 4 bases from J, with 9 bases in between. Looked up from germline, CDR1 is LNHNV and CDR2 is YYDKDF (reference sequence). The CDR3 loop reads CATSRPSGNQPQHF. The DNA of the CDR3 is TGTGCCACCAGCAGACCTTCAGGGAATCAGCCCCAGCATTTT.

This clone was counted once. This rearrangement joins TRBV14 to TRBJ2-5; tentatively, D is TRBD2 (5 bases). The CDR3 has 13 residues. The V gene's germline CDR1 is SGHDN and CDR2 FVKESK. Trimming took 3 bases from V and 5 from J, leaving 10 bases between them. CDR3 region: CASSHDPGETQYF. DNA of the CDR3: TGTGCCAGCAGCCACGACCCGGGGGAGACCCAGTACTTC.

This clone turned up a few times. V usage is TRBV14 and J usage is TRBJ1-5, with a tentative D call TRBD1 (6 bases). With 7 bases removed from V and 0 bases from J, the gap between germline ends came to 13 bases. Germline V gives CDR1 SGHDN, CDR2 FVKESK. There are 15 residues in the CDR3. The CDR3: CASKGERNSNQPQHF. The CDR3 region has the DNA TGTGCCAGCAAGGGGGAGAGGAATAGCAATCAGCCCCAGCATTTT.